This is a list of T cell receptor beta chains from one sample in a study of T cell responses to AZD1222 COVID-19 vaccine. Some clones are missing from TCRdb's copy, which holds only in-frame ones; the method was immunoSEQ multiplex PCR. This sample has 90,000 to 120,000 clones; just over 85% occur once, and the top ten carry 2.5% to 4%. Source: peripheral blood, taken on day 0 of AZD1222 vaccination. The receptors derive from an adult in good health. Each CDR3 is given with its conserved first and last residue. A D gene is named only where the DNA matches it firmly. The size entry is marked missing in some rows and otherwise reads once, few, many or a size class.

V	D	J	size	length	CDR3	DNA
TRBV28	TRBD2	TRBJ2-5	-	14	CASSLSGGMETQYF	TGTGCCAGCAGTTTGAGCGGGGGGATGGAGACCCAGTACTTC
TRBV5-4	-	TRBJ1-6	once	16	CASSLEGLAYNSPLHF	TGTGCCAGCAGCTTGGAAGGGTTGGCTTATAATTCACCCCTCCACTTT
TRBV3-1/TRBV3-2	-	TRBJ1-1	-	14	CASSQWGQSTEAFF	TGTGCCAGCAGCCAATGGGGGCAGAGCACTGAAGCTTTCTTT
TRBV7-9	-	TRBJ2-1	-	12	CASSFGPEKVFF	TGTGCCAGCAGCTTTGGGCCGGAGAAGGTGTTCTTC
TRBV28	-	TRBJ2-7	-	19	CASSYEPGTYSQGAYEQYF	TGTGCCAGCAGTTACGAACCCGGGACGTACTCTCAAGGGGCCTACGAGCAGTACTTC
TRBV25-1	-	TRBJ1-4	-	15	CASSDVGGGNEKLFF	TGTGCCAGCAGCGACGTGGGGGGAGGTAATGAAAAACTGTTTTTT
TRBV3-1/TRBV3-2	-	TRBJ2-3	-	14	CASSPPGGTDTQYF	TGTGCCAGCAGCCCCCCCGGAGGCACAGATACGCAGTATTTT
TRBV6-2/TRBV6-3	-	TRBJ1-1	-	13	CASSNLGQTEAFF	TGTGCCAGCAGTAACCTGGGGCAAACTGAAGCTTTCTTT
TRBV7-2	-	TRBJ2-2	-	16	CASSWGRSTTVGELFF	TGTGCCAGCAGCTGGGGTCGTTCAACTACGGTAGGGGAGCTGTTTTTT
TRBV19	-	TRBJ1-6	-	16	CASSIIQSSYNSPLHF	TGTGCCAGTAGTATAATCCAGAGCTCCTATAATTCACCCCTCCACTTT
TRBV19	TRBD1	TRBJ1-6	-	19	CASSIQGATPGIWDSPLHF	TGTGCCAGTAGTATCCAGGGGGCGACTCCCGGGATATGGGATTCACCCCTCCACTTT
TRBV29-1	TRBD1	TRBJ1-1	once	13	CSVEMRQGVEAFF	TGCAGCGTTGAAATGCGACAGGGGGTTGAAGCTTTCTTT
TRBV16	-	TRBJ1-2	-	13	CASSQSGNYGYTF	TGTGCCAGCAGCCAATCTGGGAACTATGGCTACACCTTC
TRBV7-6	-	TRBJ2-5	-	16	CASSLYTGALGETQYF	TGTGCCAGCAGCTTATACACGGGCGCACTGGGGGAGACCCAGTACTTC
TRBV4-1	-	TRBJ1-1	-	13	CASSQVMPTEAFF	TGCGCCAGCAGCCAAGTGATGCCCACTGAAGCTTTCTTT
TRBV6-5	TRBD1	TRBJ1-2	-	15	CASSYPGGQGYGYTF	TGTGCCAGCAGTTACCCTGGGGGACAGGGTTATGGCTACACCTTC
TRBV18	-	TRBJ1-1	few	13	CASSPVQGEEAFF	TGTGCCAGCTCACCGGTCCAGGGCGAAGAAGCTTTCTTT
TRBV7-3	TRBD1	TRBJ1-1	-	13	CASSRDRGTEAFF	TGTGCCAGCAGCCGGGACAGGGGGACTGAAGCTTTCTTT
TRBV2	-	TRBJ1-6	few	15	CASSENGSPDSPLHF	TGTGCCAGCAGTGAAAACGGAAGCCCGGACTCACCCCTCCACTTT
TRBV19	-	TRBJ1-4	-	15	CASSTQGSALEKLFF	TGTGCCAGTAGTACGCAGGGGAGCGCTCTTGAAAAACTGTTTTTT
TRBV6-2/TRBV6-3	-	TRBJ2-5	once	13	CASSYSWGETQYF	TGTGCCAGCAGTTACAGTTGGGGAGAGACCCAGTACTTC
TRBV19	TRBD2	TRBJ2-1	-	12	CASSTGRGEQFF	TGTGCCAGTAGTACCGGGCGGGGGGAGCAGTTCTTC
TRBV11-2	TRBD2	TRBJ2-3	-	16	CASSRTSGGSTDTQYF	TGTGCCAGCAGCCGAACTAGCGGGGGAAGCACAGATACGCAGTATTTT
TRBV5-1	-	TRBJ1-4	-	15	CASSPLDPTNEKLFF	TGCGCCAGCAGCCCACTTGACCCAACTAATGAAAAACTGTTTTTT
TRBV5-1	TRBD2	TRBJ2-1	-	15	CASSSLGGAYNEQFF	TGCGCCAGCAGCTCCCTGGGGGGGGCCTACAATGAGCAGTTCTTC
TRBV7-2	TRBD1	TRBJ1-5	-	12	CASSGQDQPQHF	TGTGCCAGCAGCGGACAGGATCAGCCCCAGCATTTT
TRBV4-3	-	TRBJ1-4	-	16	CASSQGRKNSQEKLFF	TGCGCCAGCAGCCAAGGGAGGAAGAACAGCCAAGAAAAACTGTTTTTT
TRBV7-2	TRBD2	TRBJ2-7	-	15	CASSWGLAVNYEQYF	TGTGCCAGCAGCTGGGGACTAGCGGTGAACTACGAGCAGTACTTC
TRBV7-2	-	TRBJ1-2	-	14	CASSLTRGNYGYTF	TGTGCCAGCAGCTTAACCAGGGGTAACTATGGCTACACCTTC
TRBV5-4	-	TRBJ2-3	-	15	CASSKPSGVTDTQYF	TGTGCCAGCAGCAAACCTAGTGGGGTCACAGATACGCAGTATTTT
TRBV28	-	TRBJ2-2	-	14	CASRGGGDTGELFF	TGTGCCAGCAGAGGTGGGGGTGACACCGGGGAGCTGTTTTTT
TRBV23-1	-	TRBJ2-7	-	16	CASRKGGLRSSYEQYF	TGCGCCAGCAGAAAGGGGGGCCTTCGGAGCTCCTACGAGCAGTACTTC
TRBV18	-	TRBJ1-6	-	15	CASSPPDRDNSPLHF	TGTGCCAGCTCACCACCAGACCGGGATAATTCACCCCTCCACTTT
TRBV2	TRBD1	TRBJ1-2	-	15	CASSLNRGRDYGYTF	TGTGCCAGCAGTTTAAACAGGGGGAGGGACTATGGCTACACCTTC
TRBV2	-	TRBJ1-1	-	15	CASSEDRAGKTEAFF	TGTGCCAGCAGTGAGGATAGAGCCGGGAAGACTGAAGCTTTCTTT
TRBV30	TRBD1	TRBJ1-2	-	16	CAWSGSTGTKNYGYTF	TGTGCCTGGAGTGGTTCGACAGGGACTAAAAACTATGGCTACACCTTC